A single sample gave rise to the 12 T cell receptor beta chains below, sequenced in a study of blood T cell repertoires in COVID-19. Sequencing used immunoSEQ multiplex PCR; TCRdb keeps in-frame clones, though not all of them. The sample yields a few hundred thousand clones, more than 75% seen once. Sequencing used peripheral blood. Source of these receptors: a man aged 55 to 70 with acute or convalescent COVID-19.

The V call is TRBV2, the J call TRBJ1-2; a weak D match, TRBD1 (5 bases). The CDR3 extends over 13 amino acids. Germline lookup yields CDR1 SNHLY and CDR2 FYNNEI. Trimming removed 10 bases from V and 2 bases from J, with 14 bases in between. The chain's CDR3 is CAITTAPNYGYTF. DNA for the CDR3: TGTGCCATTACGACAGCGCCAAACTATGGCTACACCTTC.

The chain combines TRBV5-1 with TRBJ2-7; TRBD2 agrees at 8 bases. Germline assignment: CDR1 SGHRS and CDR2 YFSETQ. The CDR3 length is 14 residues. The V gene end was trimmed by 4 bases and the J gene end by 0 bases; junction bases not matched to a gene: 3. CDR3: CASSTGGDSYEQYF. The CDR3, as DNA: TGCGCCAGCAGCACCGGGGGGGACTCCTACGAGCAGTACTTC.

The CDR3 bases are TGTGCCACCAGCAGACCCCAGGATGGCTCTGGAAACACCATATATTTT. It codes for CATSRPQDGSGNTIYF. The rearrangement joins TRBV15 to TRBJ1-3; D remains ambiguous. There are 16 residues in the CDR3. V lost 2 bases and J 0 bases, leaving 11 bases between the germline ends. Germline V gene lookup returns CDR1 LNHNV and CDR2 YYDKDF (reference sequence).

This clone has a single count. The chain has TRBV14 and TRBJ2-3, with 7 positions matching TRBD1. Germline V gene data show CDR1 as SGHDN and CDR2 as FVKESK. With 5 bases clipped from V and 1 base from J, the junction kept 21 bases outside the gene matches. The CDR3 sequence is 20 residues long. The chain's CDR3 is CASSKRPVTDRVGGTDTQYF. For the CDR3, the DNA is TGTGCCAGCAGCAAGAGGCCGGTAACTGACAGGGTGGGGGGCACAGATACGCAGTATTTT.

The genes are TRBV27 and TRBJ1-3; tentative D call: TRBD1 (5 bases). Per germline, CDR1 MNHEY and CDR2 SMNVEV (reference sequence). Between the trimmed V and J ends, which lost 6 bases and 0 bases, there was a span of 12 bases. The CDR3 contains 15 residues. CDR3 sequence: CASRRGGVSGNTIYF. In nucleotides, the CDR3 is TGTGCCAGCAGACGGGGGGGGGTCTCTGGAAACACCATATATTTT.

Concerning this clone itself: Other nucleotide sequences from this sample produce the same CDR3. The genes are TRBV3-1 (or the pseudogene TRBV3-2) and TRBJ1-1, with TRBD1 as a possible D gene (5 bases). The V gene lost 2 bases and the J gene lost 2 bases, with 9 bases spanning the gap. Germline values: CDR1 LGHDT, CDR2 YNNKEL (reference sequence). This CDR3 is built from 14 residues. CDR3 sequence: CASSQRQGNTEAFF. DNA of the CDR3: TGTGCCAGCAGCCAAAGGCAGGGAAACACTGAAGCTTTCTTT.

The V gene is TRBV18, the J gene TRBJ1-4; D is unresolved. The germline CDR1 and CDR2 sequences are KGHSH and LQKENI. The CDR3 has 13 residues. The V end was cut by 2 bases, the J end by 7 bases, with 8 bases between. The CDR3 DNA follows: TGTGCCAGCTCACCAGGTGCGGCTGAAAAACTGTTTTTT. Its translation: CASSPGAAEKLFF.

The rearrangement joins TRBV27 to TRBJ1-2; 10 nucleotides line up with TRBD1. Germline loops: CDR1 MNHEY, CDR2 SMNVEV (reference sequence). The CDR3 extends over 17 amino acids. Trimming took 6 bases from V and 8 from J; bases not matched to a gene: 18. In DNA, the CDR3 is TGTGCCAGCAGACCAGAGGGGACAGGGGCCTCCGAAATGGGCTACACCTTC. Encoded protein: CASRPEGTGASEMGYTF.

This clone occurred once. This chain connects TRBV6-1 to TRBJ1-2, with a weak D call TRBD1 (5 bases). The CDR3 runs 15 residues. Germline-derived CDR1 and CDR2 are MNHNS and SASEGT. Between the trimmed V and J ends, which lost 2 bases and 2 bases, there was a span of 12 bases. The CDR3 here is CASSESGRANYGYTF. DNA for the CDR3: TGTGCCAGCAGTGAATCCGGCAGGGCGAACTATGGCTACACCTTC.

The rearrangement uses TRBV18 and TRBJ1-4; 9 bases are a match to TRBD1. The CDR3 sequence is 16 residues long. V shed 2 bases and J 5 bases; nucleotides not matched to a gene: 6. Per the germline V gene, CDR1 is KGHSH and CDR2 is LQKENI. The CDR3, as DNA: TGTGCCAGCTCACCAAGGGCGACAGGGGGGAATGAAAAACTGTTTTTT. This translates into CASSPRATGGNEKLFF.

The chain carries TRBV5-6 and TRBJ2-2, with 7 positions matching TRBD1. Trimming at V came to 4 bases and at J to 1 base, leaving 10 bases not matched to a gene. Looked up from germline, CDR1 is SGHDT and CDR2 is YYEEEE. The CDR3 totals 17 residues. The CDR3 DNA sequence: TGTGCCAGCAGCCAAAATCGACAGGGAATGAACACCGGGGAGCTGTTTTTT. The encoded protein is CASSQNRQGMNTGELFF.

The V gene is TRBV6-5, the J gene TRBJ1-1; 9 nucleotides line up with TRBD1. The V and J ends lost 6 bases and 5 bases, in that order; junction bases with no gene match: 7. Germline lookup yields CDR1 MNHEY and CDR2 SVGAGI. The CDR3 length is 14 residues. CDR3 sequence: CASRARQGGTEAFF. The DNA of the CDR3 is TGTGCCAGCAGAGCCCGACAGGGGGGGACTGAAGCTTTCTTT.